The 20 T cell receptor beta chains below come from one sample, sequenced in a study of Graves' ophthalmopathy and Graves' hyperthyroidism. RNA transcripts provided the template for amplifying TCR beta CDR3 regions. A first-round RT-PCR used HTBI primers, followed by a second-round multiplex PCR. TCRdb redid the calling of the multiplex PCR reads with MiXCR, one entry per CDR3 protein. The profile shows more than 1,000,000 distinct CDR3 sequences, 35% to 40% of them singletons. The sequencing input was peripheral blood or thyroid tissue (not recorded which). These receptors all come from an adult man with Graves' hyperthyroidism.

This clonotype was recorded at least ten times. V is TRBV14 and J is TRBJ1-6; D is ambiguous. Germline assignment: CDR1 SGHDN and CDR2 FVKESK. V was trimmed by 2 bases and J by 11 bases, leaving 13 bases between them. This CDR3 is 14 amino acids long. The chain's CDR3 is CASSQIRPGAPLHF. CDR3 DNA: TGTGCCAGCAGCCAAATTCGACCCGGTGCACCCCTCCACTTT.

The chain recombines TRBV25-1 with TRBJ1-1; 7 bases agree with TRBD1. J lost 1 base, V lost 1 base, and 6 bases had no gene match. Germline V gives CDR1 MGHDK, CDR2 SYGVNS. The length of the CDR3 is 16 residues. The CDR3 coding sequence is TGTGCCAGCAGTGAATCCCCAGGGGGTAGGAACACTGAAGCTTTCTTT. As protein: CASSESPGGRNTEAFF. The whole variable domain, remainder taken from reference TRBV25-1 and TRBJ1-1, is EADIYQTPRYLVIGTGKKITLECSQTMGHDKMYWYQQDPGMELHLIHYSYGVNSTEKGDLSSESTVSRIRTEHFPLTLESARPSHTSQYLCASSESPGGRNTEAFFGQGTRLTVV.

This clonotype has ten or more counts. This sequence joins TRBV19 and TRBJ2-7; 8 bases map to TRBD1. The germline gives CDR1 LNHDA, CDR2 SQIVND (reference sequence). Trimming removed 6 bases from V and 2 bases from J; junction bases left unmatched: 9. This CDR3 comprises 15 residues. CDR3 region: CASSPGTGLTYEQYF. CDR3 coding DNA: TGTGCCAGTAGCCCAGGGACAGGCTTAACCTACGAGCAGTACTTC.

This clonotype came up many times. The chain has TRBV6-6 and TRBJ2-7; 7 positions match TRBD2. Germline CDR1 is MNHNY and CDR2 is SVGAGI (reference sequence). Unmatched junction bases numbered 7, after V lost 5 bases and J lost 6 bases. There are 13 residues in the CDR3. The CDR3 DNA reads TGTGCCAGCAGTGGGTCGGGAGGAGGCGAGCAGTACTTC. Protein: CASSGSGGGEQYF.

The rearrangement joins TRBV11-3 to TRBJ2-2; 7 nucleotides match TRBD1. Looked up from germline, CDR1 is SGHNT and CDR2 is YENEEA. V lost 3 bases and J lost 3; bases outside the gene matches: 7. The CDR3 is made up of 16 amino acids. CDR3 protein: CASSFHRGLHTGELFF. CDR3 sequence (DNA): TGTGCCAGCAGCTTTCACAGGGGTTTGCACACCGGGGAGCTGTTTTTT.

In this sample, this clonotype turned up many times. J is TRBJ1-2 and V is TRBV14; D uncertain. Trimming pared 1 base from V and 7 bases from J, leaving 19 bases between. Germline assignment: CDR1 SGHDN and CDR2 FVKESK. The CDR3 consists of 16 residues. CDR3 DNA: TGTGCCAGCAGCCAAGGATCAGTGAGTGTTTTGGCTGGCTACACCTTC. Its translation is CASSQGSVSVLAGYTF. The whole variable domain, remainder taken from reference TRBV14 and TRBJ1-2, is EAGVTQFPSHSVIEKGQTVTLRCDPISGHDNLYWYRRVMGKEIKFLLHFVKESKQDESGMPNNRFLAERTGGTYSTLKVQPAELEDSGVYFCASSQGSVSVLAGYTFGSGTRLTVV.

This chain uses TRBV10-3 with TRBJ2-7; D is unresolved. CDR1 ENHRY and CDR2 SYGVKD come from the germline V gene. The CDR3 consists of 13 residues. The germline V and J ends were trimmed by 3 bases and 9 bases, with 15 bases remaining between them. This CDR3 is CAISDEGRHVQYF. CDR3 in DNA: TGTGCCATCAGTGATGAAGGCCGGCATGTGCAGTACTTC.

This clonotype turned up a few times. V and J are TRBV20-1 and TRBJ1-5; D is possibly TRBD1 (5 bases). V was pared by 2 bases and J by 3 bases, with 8 bases between. This CDR3 comprises 13 residues. Germline-derived CDR1 and CDR2 are DFQATT and SNEGSKA (reference sequence). The CDR3 sequence is CSARTGYNQPQHF. The CDR3 DNA reads as TGCAGTGCTAGAACAGGTTACAATCAGCCCCAGCATTTT.

CDR3 in amino acids: CASSFIQGPAVTEAFF. CDR3 bases: TGTGCCAGCAGTTTTATTCAGGGCCCCGCTGTAACTGAAGCTTTCTTT. The chain joins TRBV12-3 or TRBV12-4 to TRBJ1-1, with D maybe TRBD1 (5 bases). V was cut by 3 bases and J by 5 bases, with 19 bases left in between. The CDR3 loop spans 16 amino acids.

This chain links TRBV10-1 with TRBJ2-2, with D possibly matching TRBD1 (5 bases). CDR3 length: 16 residues. V was trimmed by 3 bases and J by 0 bases, leaving 11 bases between them. The germline V gene encodes CDR1 WNHNN and CDR2 SYGVQD (reference sequence). This chain's CDR3 is CASSDPQGSNTGELFF. For the CDR3, the DNA is TGCGCCAGCAGTGATCCCCAGGGATCGAACACCGGGGAGCTGTTTTTT.

This clonotype was seen repeatedly, ten times or more. The chain joins TRBV29-1 to TRBJ2-5; possible D gene TRBD1, 6 bases. This CDR3 spans 13 amino acids. The germline V gene encodes CDR1 SQVTM and CDR2 ANQGSEA. V lost 0 bases, J lost 2 bases, and 7 bases lay in between. The CDR3 sequence is CSVEEGAQETQYF. The CDR3 coding sequence is TGCAGCGTTGAAGAGGGGGCTCAAGAGACCCAGTACTTC.

Concerning this clonotype itself: A much larger clone is a single base away; this may be a read error. CDR3 coding DNA: TGTGCCGGCAGCTTAGAGTGGGGCAGGACCTCTGGAAACACCATATATTTT. Translating it yields CAGSLEWGRTSGNTIYF. The chain has TRBV7-2 and TRBJ1-3; maybe TRBD1 (5 bases). The CDR3 is 17 amino acids. Germline V gene data show CDR1 as SGHTA and CDR2 as FQGNSA.

The rearrangement joins TRBV24-1 to TRBJ2-7, with 14 positions matching TRBD2. From germline, CDR1 is KGHDR and CDR2 SFDVKD. The CDR3 covers 15 residues. After removal of 11 bases from V and 3 bases from J, the junction contained 8 bases not matched to a gene. The DNA for the CDR3 is TGTGCCAGCGCAAGGGGACTAGCGGGAGTCTACGAGCAGTACTTC. Translation: CASARGLAGVYEQYF.

This chain links TRBV6-6 with TRBJ1-5; tentative D call: TRBD1 (6 bases). V was pared by 2 bases and J by 11 bases, with 13 bases between. CDR3 length: 13 residues. The germline CDR1 and CDR2 sequences are MNHNY and SVGAGI (reference sequence). This chain's CDR3 is CASSYRGADTQHF. In nucleotides, the CDR3 is TGTGCCAGCAGTTACAGGGGGGCTGATACCCAGCATTTT.

The V and J genes are TRBV20-1 and TRBJ2-7, with 7 nucleotides matching TRBD1. The trim removed 5 bases at V and 2 bases at J, leaving 3 bases unmatched. Germline V gives CDR1 DFQATT, CDR2 SNEGSKA (reference sequence). The CDR3 length is 12 residues. CDR3 residues: CSAAQGAYEQYF. The CDR3 DNA sequence: TGCAGTGCTGCCCAGGGGGCCTACGAGCAGTACTTC.

The V and J genes are TRBV10-3 and TRBJ1-3; possibly TRBD1 for D (5 bases). Germline values: CDR1 ENHRY, CDR2 SYGVKD. This CDR3 has 14 residues. V was trimmed by 4 bases and J by 4 bases, leaving 11 bases between them. The CDR3 region is CAISGAGTGNTIYF. CDR3 nucleotides: TGTGCCATCAGTGGGGCAGGGACGGGAAACACCATATATTTT.

The table lists this clonotype with many counts. CDR3 DNA: TGTGCCAGCAGTGATATTGGTAGGTCCACTGAAGCTTTCTTT. Its translation: CASSDIGRSTEAFF. This rearrangement joins TRBV2 to TRBJ1-1; D remains ambiguous. The CDR3 covers 14 residues. V was pared by 3 bases and J by 4 bases, with 12 bases between. Germline CDR1 and CDR2: SNHLY and FYNNEI.

Many counts were recorded for this clonotype. This rearrangement joins TRBV7-8 to TRBJ1-6; D uncertain. The CDR3 has 15 residues. Per germline, CDR1 SGHVS and CDR2 FQNEAQ. Between the trimmed V and J ends, which lost 1 base and 7 bases, there was a span of 11 bases. CDR3 residues: CASSLDLGRNSPLHF. The CDR3 coding sequence is TGTGCCAGCAGCTTAGACCTCGGTCGGAATTCACCCCTCCACTTT.

The V and J genes are TRBV6-6 and TRBJ1-4, with D uncertain. This CDR3 is 14 amino acids long. Trimming took off 2 bases at V and 8 bases at J, with 12 bases between the two ends. Looked up from germline, CDR1 is MNHNY and CDR2 is SVGAGI (reference sequence). The DNA for the CDR3 is TGTGCCAGCAGTTACCCGAACAGTTGGGAAAAACTGTTTTTT. Protein: CASSYPNSWEKLFF.

The J gene is TRBJ1-5, the V gene TRBV2, with no clear D. Germline values: CDR1 SNHLY, CDR2 FYNNEI. This CDR3 is built from 15 residues. The germline V and J ends were trimmed by 4 bases and 0 bases, with 10 bases remaining between them. CDR3 DNA sequence: TGTGCCAGCAGTGGTCAAACGGGTAGCAATCAGCCCCAGCATTTT. This sequence encodes CASSGQTGSNQPQHF.